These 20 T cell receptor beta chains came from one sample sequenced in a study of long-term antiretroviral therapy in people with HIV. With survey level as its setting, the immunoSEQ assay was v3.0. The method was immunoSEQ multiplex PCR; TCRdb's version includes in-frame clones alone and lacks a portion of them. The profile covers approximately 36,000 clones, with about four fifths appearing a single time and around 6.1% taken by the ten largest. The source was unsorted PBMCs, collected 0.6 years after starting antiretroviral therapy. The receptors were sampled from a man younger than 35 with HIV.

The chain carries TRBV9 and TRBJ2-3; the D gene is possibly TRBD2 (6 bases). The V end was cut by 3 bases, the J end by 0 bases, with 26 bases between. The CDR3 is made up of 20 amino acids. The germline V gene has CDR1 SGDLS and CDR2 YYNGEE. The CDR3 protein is CASSAPAGSGRAGSTDTQYF. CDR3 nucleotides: TGTGCCAGCAGCGCACCGGCGGGATCGGGGCGTGCGGGGAGCACAGATACGCAGTATTTT.

CDR3 in amino acids: CASSYDSATGELFF. The CDR3 region has the DNA TGTGCCAGCAGTTACGACAGCGCAACCGGGGAGCTGTTTTTT. The rearrangement uses TRBV6-5 and TRBJ2-2, with D possibly being TRBD1 (5 bases). Looked up from germline, CDR1 is MNHEY and CDR2 is SVGAGI. The V end lost 2 bases, the J end lost 5 bases, and 9 bases lay between the germline ends. The CDR3 length is 14 residues.

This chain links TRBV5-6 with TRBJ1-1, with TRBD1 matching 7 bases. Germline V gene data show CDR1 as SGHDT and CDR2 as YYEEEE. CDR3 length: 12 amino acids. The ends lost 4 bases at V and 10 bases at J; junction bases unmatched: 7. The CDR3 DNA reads TGTGCCAGCAGCAACAGGGGTATTGGAGCTTTCTTT. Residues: CASSNRGIGAFF. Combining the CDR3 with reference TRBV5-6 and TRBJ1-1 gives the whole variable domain DAGVTQSPTHLIKTRGQQVTLRCSPKSGHDTVSWYQQALGQGPQFIFQYYEEEERQRGNFPDRFSGHQFPNYSSELNVNALLLGDSALYLCASSNRGIGAFFGQGTRLTVV.

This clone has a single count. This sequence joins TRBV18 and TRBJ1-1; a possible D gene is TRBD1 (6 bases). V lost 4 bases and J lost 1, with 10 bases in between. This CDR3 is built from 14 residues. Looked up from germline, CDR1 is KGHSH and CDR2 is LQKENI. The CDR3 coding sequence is TGTGCCAGCTCACGACCGGGACAGAACACTGAAGCTTTCTTT. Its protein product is CASSRPGQNTEAFF.

The CDR3 spells CASGRLAGELEQYF. CDR3 DNA sequence: TGTGCCAGCGGTCGACTAGCGGGAGAATTGGAGCAGTACTTC. The chain combines TRBV7-2 with TRBJ2-7, with 12 bases aligning to TRBD2. Trimming cost V 8 bases and J 7 bases; bases outside gene matches: 9. This CDR3 contains 14 residues. The V gene's germline CDR1 is SGHTA and CDR2 FQGNSA. Full variable domain (missing parts from reference TRBV7-2 and TRBJ2-7): GAGVSQSPSNKVTEKGKDVELRCDPISGHTALYWYRQSLGQGLEFLIYFQGNSAPDKSGLPSDRFSAERTGGSVSTLTIQRTQQEDSAVYLCASGRLAGELEQYFGPGTRLTVT.

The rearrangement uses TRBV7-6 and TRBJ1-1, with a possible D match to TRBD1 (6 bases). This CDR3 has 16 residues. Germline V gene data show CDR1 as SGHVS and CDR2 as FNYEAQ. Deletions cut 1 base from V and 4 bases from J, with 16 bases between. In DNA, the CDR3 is TGTGCCAGCAGCTTAGGCTGGGGGGCGAGCGGCACTGAAGCTTTCTTT. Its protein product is CASSLGWGASGTEAFF.

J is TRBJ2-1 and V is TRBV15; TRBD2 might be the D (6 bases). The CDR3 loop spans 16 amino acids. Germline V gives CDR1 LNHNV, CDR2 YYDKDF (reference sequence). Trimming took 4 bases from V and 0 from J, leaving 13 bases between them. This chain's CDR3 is CATSTGTGSSYNEQFF. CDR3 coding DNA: TGTGCCACCAGCACAGGGACTGGGAGCTCCTACAATGAGCAGTTCTTC.

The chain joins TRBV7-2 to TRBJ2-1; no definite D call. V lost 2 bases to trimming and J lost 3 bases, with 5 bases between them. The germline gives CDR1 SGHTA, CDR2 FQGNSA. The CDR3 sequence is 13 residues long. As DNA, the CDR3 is TGTGCCAGCAGCTTATCCCTCTACAATGAGCAGTTCTTC. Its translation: CASSLSLYNEQFF.

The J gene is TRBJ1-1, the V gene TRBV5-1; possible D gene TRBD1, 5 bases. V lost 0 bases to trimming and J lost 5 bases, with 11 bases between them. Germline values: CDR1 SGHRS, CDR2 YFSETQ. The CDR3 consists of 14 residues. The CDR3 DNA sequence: TGCGCCAGCAGCTTGGCAGGGTTTGAAACTGAAGCTTTCTTT. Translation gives CASSLAGFETEAFF.

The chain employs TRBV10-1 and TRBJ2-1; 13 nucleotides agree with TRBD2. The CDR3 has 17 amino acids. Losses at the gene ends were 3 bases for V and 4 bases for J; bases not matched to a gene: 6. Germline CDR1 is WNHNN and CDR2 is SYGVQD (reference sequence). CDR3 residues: CASSDPGLAGDYNEQFF. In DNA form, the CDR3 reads TGCGCCAGCAGTGACCCCGGACTAGCGGGAGATTACAATGAGCAGTTCTTC.

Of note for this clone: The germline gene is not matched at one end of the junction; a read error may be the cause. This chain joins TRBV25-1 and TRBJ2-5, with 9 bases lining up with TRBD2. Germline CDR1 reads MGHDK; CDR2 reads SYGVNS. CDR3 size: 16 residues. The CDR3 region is CASSEWSGTSLPLPHF. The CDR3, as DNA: TGTGCCAGCAGTGAGTGGAGTGGGACTAGCCTTCCCCTTCCGCACTTC.

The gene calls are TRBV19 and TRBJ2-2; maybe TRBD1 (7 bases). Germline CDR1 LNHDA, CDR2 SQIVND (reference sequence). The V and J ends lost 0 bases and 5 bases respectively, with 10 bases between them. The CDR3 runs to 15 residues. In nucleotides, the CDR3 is TGTGCCAGTAGTATAGACCCAGGGGGGACCGGGGAGCTGTTTTTT. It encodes CASSIDPGGTGELFF.

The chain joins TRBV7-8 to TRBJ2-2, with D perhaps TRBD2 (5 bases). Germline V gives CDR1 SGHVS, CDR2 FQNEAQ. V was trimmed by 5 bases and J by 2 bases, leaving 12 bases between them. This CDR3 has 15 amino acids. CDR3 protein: CASSLRADNTGELFF. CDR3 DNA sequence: TGTGCCAGCAGCCTTAGAGCGGATAACACCGGGGAGCTGTTTTTT.

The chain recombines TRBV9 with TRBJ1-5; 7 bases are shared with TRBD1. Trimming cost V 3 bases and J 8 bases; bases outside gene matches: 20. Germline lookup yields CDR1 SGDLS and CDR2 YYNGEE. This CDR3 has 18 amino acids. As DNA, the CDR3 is TGTGCCAGCAGCGCACAAATCGAACAGGGGCGAAGGTCTAAGCCCCAGCATTTT. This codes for CASSAQIEQGRRSKPQHF. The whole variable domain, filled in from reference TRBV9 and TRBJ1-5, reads DSGVTQTPKHLITATGQRVTLRCSPRSGDLSVYWYQQSLDQGLQFLIQYYNGEERAKGNILERFSAQQFPDLHSELNLSSLELGDSALYFCASSAQIEQGRRSKPQHFGDGTRLSIL.

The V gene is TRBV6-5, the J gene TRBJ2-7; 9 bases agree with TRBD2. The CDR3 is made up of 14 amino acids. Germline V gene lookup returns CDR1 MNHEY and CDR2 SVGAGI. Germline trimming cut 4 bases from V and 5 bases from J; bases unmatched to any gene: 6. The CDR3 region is CASSSSSGIHEQYF. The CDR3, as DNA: TGTGCCAGCAGTTCCTCTAGCGGGATACACGAGCAGTACTTC.

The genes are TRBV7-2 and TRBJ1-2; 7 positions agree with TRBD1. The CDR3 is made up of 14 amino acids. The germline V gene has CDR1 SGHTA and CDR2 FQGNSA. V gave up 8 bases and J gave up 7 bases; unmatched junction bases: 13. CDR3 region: CASLPKTGQSGYTF. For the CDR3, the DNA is TGTGCCAGCCTACCCAAGACAGGGCAGAGTGGCTACACCTTC.

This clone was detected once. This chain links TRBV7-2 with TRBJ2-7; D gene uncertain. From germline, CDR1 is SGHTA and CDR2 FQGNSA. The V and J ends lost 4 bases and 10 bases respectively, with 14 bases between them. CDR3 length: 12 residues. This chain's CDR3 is CASSYGPGEQYF. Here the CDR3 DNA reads TGTGCCAGCAGCTATGGACCGGGCGAACAGTACTTC.

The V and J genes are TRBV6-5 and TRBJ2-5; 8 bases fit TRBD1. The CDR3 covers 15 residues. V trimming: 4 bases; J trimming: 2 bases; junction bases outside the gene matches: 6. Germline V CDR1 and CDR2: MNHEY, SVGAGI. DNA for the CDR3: TGTGCCAGCAGTTCGGGACAGGAGACTCAAGAGACCCAGTACTTC. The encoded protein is CASSSGQETQETQYF.

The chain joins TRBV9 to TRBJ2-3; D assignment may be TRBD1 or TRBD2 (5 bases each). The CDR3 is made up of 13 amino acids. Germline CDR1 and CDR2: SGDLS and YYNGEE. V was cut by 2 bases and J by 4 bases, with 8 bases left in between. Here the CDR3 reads CASSVGRSDTQYF. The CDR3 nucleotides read TGTGCCAGCAGCGTGGGACGGTCAGATACGCAGTATTTT.

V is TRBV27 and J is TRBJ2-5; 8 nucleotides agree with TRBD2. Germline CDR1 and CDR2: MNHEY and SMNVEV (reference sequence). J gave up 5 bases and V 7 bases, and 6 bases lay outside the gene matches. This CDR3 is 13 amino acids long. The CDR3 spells CASIDASGETQYF. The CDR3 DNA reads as TGTGCCAGCATTGACGCTAGCGGGGAGACCCAGTACTTC.